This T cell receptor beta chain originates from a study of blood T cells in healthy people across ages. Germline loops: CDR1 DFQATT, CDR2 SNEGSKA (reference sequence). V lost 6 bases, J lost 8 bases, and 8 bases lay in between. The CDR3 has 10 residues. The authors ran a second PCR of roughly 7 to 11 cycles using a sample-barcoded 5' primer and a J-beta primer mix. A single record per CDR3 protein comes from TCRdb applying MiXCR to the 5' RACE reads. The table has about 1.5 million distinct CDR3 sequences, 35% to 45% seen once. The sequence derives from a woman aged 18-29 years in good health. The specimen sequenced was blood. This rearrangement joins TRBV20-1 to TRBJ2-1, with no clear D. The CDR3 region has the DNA TGCAGTGCCTGGCTCCATGAGCAGTTCTTC. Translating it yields CSAWLHEQFF.